This T cell receptor (beta chain) stems from a study of blood T cell repertoires in COVID-19. Trimming stripped 0 bases from V and 2 bases from J, with 10 bases between. CDR3 size: 15 residues. The germline gives CDR1 SGDLS, CDR2 YYNGEE. Data came from immunoSEQ multiplex PCR; TCRdb stores just in-frame clones and leaves some out. Of about 350,000 clones in the sample, around 87% were seen once. The V call is TRBV9, the J call TRBJ2-3; D uncertain. The sequencing sample was made of peripheral blood. This sequence was found in a woman between 50 and 59 years old with COVID-19, enrolled during active disease. The CDR3 reads CASSVEGVLTDTQYF. The CDR3, as DNA: TGTGCCAGCAGCGTAGAAGGAGTCCTCACAGATACGCAGTATTTT.